Shown below are 2 T cell receptor beta chains from a single sample sequenced in a study of cytomegalovirus exposure and HLA in healthy donors (dated by TCRdb to 2015 to 2018). The method was the immunoSEQ multiplex PCR assay. A mixture of 60 forward primers for TCR Vbeta segments and 13 reverse primers for TCR Jbeta segments was used in the multiplex PCR. The table comes from immuneACCESS by way of TCRdb, which keeps in-frame sequences with V and J called. Part of the clones is missing from these tables; in studies checked, under half for an unresolved V gene and the rest for unknown reasons. This sample's table lists over 110,000 clones. In total, the top ten clones hold around 0.96% of the sample. Material for sequencing was PBMCs. These receptors all stem from a male donor in good health and CMV-seronegative.

The V gene is TRBV6-5, the J gene TRBJ1-1, with TRBD1 matching over 7 bases. This CDR3 is built from 13 residues. The ends lost 8 bases at V and 4 bases at J; junction bases unmatched: 7. Germline V gives CDR1 MNHEY, CDR2 SVGAGI. The DNA of the CDR3 is TGTGCCAGCTCCCAGGGGGTGGTCACTGAAGCTTTCTTT. This encodes CASSQGVVTEAFF.

CDR3: CASRLTGVNEQYF. The DNA for the CDR3 is TGTGCCAGCAGACTAACAGGGGTCAACGAGCAGTACTTC. The chain couples TRBV6-1 to TRBJ2-7; 7 nucleotides align to TRBD1. The V gene end was trimmed by 6 bases and the J gene end by 5 bases; junction bases not matched to a gene: 7. CDR3 length: 13 amino acids. Germline loops: CDR1 MNHNS, CDR2 SASEGT.